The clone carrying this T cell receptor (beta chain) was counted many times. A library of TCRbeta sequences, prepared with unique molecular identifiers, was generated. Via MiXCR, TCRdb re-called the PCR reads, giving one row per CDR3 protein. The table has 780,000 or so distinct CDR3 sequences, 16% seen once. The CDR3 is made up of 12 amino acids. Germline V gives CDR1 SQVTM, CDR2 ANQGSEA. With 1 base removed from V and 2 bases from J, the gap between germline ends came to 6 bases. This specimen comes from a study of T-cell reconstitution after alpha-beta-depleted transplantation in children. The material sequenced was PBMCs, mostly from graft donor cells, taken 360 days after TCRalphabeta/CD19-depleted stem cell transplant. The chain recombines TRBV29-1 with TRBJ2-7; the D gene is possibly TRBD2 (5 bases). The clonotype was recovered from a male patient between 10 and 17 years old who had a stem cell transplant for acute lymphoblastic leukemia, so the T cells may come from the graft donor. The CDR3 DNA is TGCAGCGTTGAAGGGACTCCCTACGAGCAGTACTTC. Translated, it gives CSVEGTPYEQYF.